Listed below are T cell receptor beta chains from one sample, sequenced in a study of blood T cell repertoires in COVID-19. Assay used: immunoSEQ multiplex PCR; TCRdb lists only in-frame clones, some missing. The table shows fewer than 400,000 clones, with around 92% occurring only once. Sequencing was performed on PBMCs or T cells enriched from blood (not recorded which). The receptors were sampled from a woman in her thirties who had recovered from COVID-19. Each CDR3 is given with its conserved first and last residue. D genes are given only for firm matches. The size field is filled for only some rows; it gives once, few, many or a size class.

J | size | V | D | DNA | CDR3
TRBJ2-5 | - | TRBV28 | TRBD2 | TGTGCCAGCACCGGGCCCGGACTAGCGGGAGTGTATCAAGAGACCCAGTACTTC | CASTGPGLAGVYQETQYF
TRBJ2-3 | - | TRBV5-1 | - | TGCGCCAGCAGCCGGCAGGGGAACCCGAGGACAGATACGCAGTATTTT | CASSRQGNPRTDTQYF
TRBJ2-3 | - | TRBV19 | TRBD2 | TGTGCCAGTAGTATGGACGCGGGGGGTGGGACTAGCACAGATACGCAGTATTTT | CASSMDAGGGTSTDTQYF
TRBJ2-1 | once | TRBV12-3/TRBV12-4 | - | TGTGCCAGCTCCGCCGGGGAGCAGTTCTTC | CASSAGEQFF
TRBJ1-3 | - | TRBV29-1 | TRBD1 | TGCAGCGCTGGACAGGGAGGAAACACCATATATTTT | CSAGQGGNTIYF
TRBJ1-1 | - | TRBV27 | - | TGTGCCAGCAGCCGTGGGACACTAATGAACACTGAAGCTTTCTTT | CASSRGTLMNTEAFF
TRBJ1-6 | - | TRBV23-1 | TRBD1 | TGCGCCAGCAGTCAACGGCCAGGGACAGGGGACAATTCACCCCTCCACTTT | CASSQRPGTGDNSPLHF
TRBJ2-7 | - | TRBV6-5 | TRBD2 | TGTGCCAGCAGTTACGGAACTAGCGGTTACGAGCAGTACTTC | CASSYGTSGYEQYF
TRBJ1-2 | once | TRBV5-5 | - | TGTGCCAGCAGCCCGTCCTATGGGGGGACGATTGGCTACACCTTC | CASSPSYGGTIGYTF
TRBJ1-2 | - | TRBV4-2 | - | TGTGCCAGCAGCCAAGATTGGACGGGGGGAGGCTACACCTTC | CASSQDWTGGGYTF
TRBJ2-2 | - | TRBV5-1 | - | TGCGCCAGCAGCTTGGAGGCAGGGGTTTCCGGGGAGCTGTTTTTT | CASSLEAGVSGELFF